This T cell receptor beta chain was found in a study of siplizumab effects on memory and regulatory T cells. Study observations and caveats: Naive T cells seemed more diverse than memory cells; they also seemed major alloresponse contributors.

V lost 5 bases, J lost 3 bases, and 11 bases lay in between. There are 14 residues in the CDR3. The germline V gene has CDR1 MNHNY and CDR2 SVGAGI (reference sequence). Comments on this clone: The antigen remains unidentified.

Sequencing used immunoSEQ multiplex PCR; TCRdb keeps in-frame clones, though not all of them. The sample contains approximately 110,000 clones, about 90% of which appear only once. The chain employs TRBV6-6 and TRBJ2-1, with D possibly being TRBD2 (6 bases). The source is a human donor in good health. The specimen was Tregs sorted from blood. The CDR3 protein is CASSRERVYNEQFF. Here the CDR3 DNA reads TGTGCCAGCAGTAGAGAGCGGGTCTACAATGAGCAGTTCTTC.